Below are 16 T cell receptor beta chains sequenced from a single sample in a study of blood T cells in healthy people across ages. Using a J-beta primer mix together with a sample-barcoded 5' primer, a second PCR was run for about 6 to 12 cycles. TCRdb reprocessed the 5' RACE reads via MiXCR and lists one record per CDR3 protein. The profile covers around 1.1 million distinct CDR3 sequences, with 35% to 40% appearing a single time and roughly 14% taken by the ten largest. The material sequenced was blood. The source is a young man in good health.

The chain combines TRBV6-2 or TRBV6-3 with TRBJ2-7; possible D gene TRBD1, 6 bases. V was pared by 5 bases and J by 3 bases, with 17 bases between. CDR1 is MNHEY and CDR2 is SVGEGT in the germline V gene. This CDR3 is 15 amino acids long. The CDR3 is CASSNADSAYYEQYF. For the CDR3, the DNA is TGTGCCAGCAGTAATGCGGACAGCGCTTACTACGAGCAGTACTTC.

This clonotype was seen at least ten times. The chain is built from TRBV20-1 and TRBJ2-3; 12 bases are shared with TRBD2. The CDR3 is 16 amino acids. After removal of 5 bases from V and 5 bases from J, the junction contained 11 bases not matched to a gene. Germline V gives CDR1 DFQATT, CDR2 SNEGSKA (reference sequence). For the CDR3, the DNA is TGCAGTGCTCCCCCCCTACTAGCGGGGGGCGGAGATACGCAGTATTTT. It yields the protein CSAPPLLAGGGDTQYF.

This clonotype was seen a handful of times. The V call is TRBV28, the J call TRBJ1-5; D not resolved. The CDR3 totals 15 residues. V was trimmed by 4 bases and J by 0 bases, leaving 10 bases between them. Per germline, CDR1 MDHEN and CDR2 SYDVKM. CDR3: CASSSPEASNQPQHF. The DNA of the CDR3 is TGTGCCAGCAGTTCCCCGGAGGCTAGCAATCAGCCCCAGCATTTT.

The V call is TRBV11-2, the J call TRBJ2-7; no definite D call. Trimming removed 4 bases at V and 3 bases at J, with 16 bases between. The V gene's germline CDR1 is SGHAT and CDR2 FQNNGV. CDR3 size: 15 residues. Here the CDR3 reads CASSSQTGRFYEQYF. The CDR3 DNA reads TGTGCCAGCAGCTCCCAAACGGGCCGATTCTACGAGCAGTACTTC.

V is TRBV20-1 and J is TRBJ2-3; D not certain. The V gene's germline CDR1 is DFQATT and CDR2 SNEGSKA (reference sequence). V was trimmed by 3 bases and J by 2 bases, leaving 6 bases between them. The CDR3 consists of 12 residues. CDR3 sequence (DNA): TGCAGTGCTAGGCAGCCCACAGATACGCAGTATTTT. It encodes CSARQPTDTQYF.

The gene calls are TRBV3-1 and TRBJ1-1; D is perhaps TRBD1 (5 bases). The CDR3 has 13 residues. In germline, CDR1 is LGHDT, CDR2 YNNKEL (reference sequence). V shed 0 bases and J shed 11 bases, with 13 bases lying between them. CDR3 protein: CASSQDRSAGAFF. The DNA for the CDR3 is TGTGCCAGCAGCCAAGACAGGTCGGCAGGGGCTTTCTTT. The complete variable domain, with remaining parts taken from reference TRBV3-1 and TRBJ1-1, reads DTAVSQTPKYLVTQMGNDKSIKCEQNLGHDTMYWYKQDSKKFLKIMFSYNNKELIINETVPNRFSPKSPDKAHLNLHINSLELGDSAVYFCASSQDRSAGAFFGQGTRLTVV.

This clonotype was recorded once. This rearrangement joins TRBV19 to TRBJ2-5, with TRBD1 identical over 8 bases. Per germline, CDR1 LNHDA and CDR2 SQIVND (reference sequence). After removal of 5 bases from V and 11 bases from J, the junction contained 19 bases not matched to a gene. The length of the CDR3 is 16 residues. CDR3 loop: CASSLPAGQAPDEQYF. The DNA for the CDR3 is TGTGCCAGTAGTCTTCCGGCGGGACAGGCCCCCGATGAGCAGTACTTC.

The sample holds a few counts of this clonotype. J is TRBJ1-5 and V is TRBV20-1, with 10 bases lining up with TRBD1. Germline V lookup: CDR1 DFQATT, CDR2 SNEGSKA (reference sequence). V lost 5 bases and J lost 4; bases outside the gene matches: 8. CDR3 size: 15 residues. The CDR3 DNA is TGCAGTGCTGTCCCGGGACAGGGGCGGAATCAGCCCCAGCATTTT. Translating it yields CSAVPGQGRNQPQHF.

The genes are TRBV9 and TRBJ2-1, with a weak D call TRBD1 (5 bases). This CDR3 contains 16 residues. CDR1 is SGDLS and CDR2 is YYNGEE in the germline V gene. Trimming cost V 4 bases and J 2 bases, with 16 bases left between them. For the CDR3, the DNA is TGTGCCAGCAGCCAAGAGCAGGGTTGGACCTACAATGAGCAGTTCTTC. Protein sequence: CASSQEQGWTYNEQFF.

This clonotype was found a few times. The chain has TRBV7-9 and TRBJ1-4; D remains unclear. V gave up 4 bases and J gave up 3 bases, with 6 bases separating them. The CDR3 length is 13 residues. CDR1 is SEHNR, CDR2 FQNEAQ, per germline (reference sequence). This chain's CDR3 is CASSSPPNEKLFF. In DNA form, the CDR3 reads TGTGCCAGCAGCTCCCCGCCTAATGAAAAACTGTTTTTT.

V and J are TRBV27 and TRBJ1-6; the D gene is possibly TRBD1 (5 bases). The CDR3 sequence is 18 residues long. Germline CDR1 and CDR2: MNHEY and SMNVEV (reference sequence). V lost 1 base and J 4 bases, leaving 17 bases between the germline ends. For the CDR3, the DNA is TGTGCCAGCAGTTTATTCGGGACTCGAGATACTTATAATTCACCCCTCCACTTT. Its translation is CASSLFGTRDTYNSPLHF.

This clonotype was picked up a small number of times. DNA for the CDR3: TGTGCCAGCAGTTTGTCGGGACAGATCTATGGCTACACCTTC. It is translated as CASSLSGQIYGYTF. The chain joins TRBV27 to TRBJ1-2; 7 nucleotides line up with TRBD1. This CDR3 is built from 14 residues. Germline CDR1 reads MNHEY; CDR2 reads SMNVEV (reference sequence). After removal of 3 bases from V and 4 bases from J, the junction contained 5 bases not matched to a gene.

The rearrangement joins TRBV5-5 to TRBJ2-3; TRBD2 matches at 11 bases. Trimming took 4 bases from V and 1 from J; bases not matched to a gene: 5. This CDR3 has 16 residues. CDR1 and CDR2 (germline): SGHKS, YYEKEE (reference sequence). The CDR3, as DNA: TGTGCCAGCAGCCAAAGTAGCGGGGGGGGCACAGATACGCAGTATTTT. Its protein product is CASSQSSGGGTDTQYF.

This clonotype was detected a few times. The rearrangement links TRBV20-1 to TRBJ1-5; TRBD1 is a possible D gene (6 bases). Trimming cost V 5 bases and J 6 bases, with 17 bases left between them. The CDR3 totals 14 residues. CDR1 is DFQATT and CDR2 is SNEGSKA in the germline V gene (reference sequence). CDR3 sequence: CSAGGGRGSQPQHF. The CDR3 nucleotides read TGCAGTGCTGGGGGGGGGCGAGGGAGTCAGCCCCAGCATTTT.

This clonotype was seen only a few times. The rearrangement links TRBV11-2 to TRBJ2-1, with D possibly TRBD2 on 6 matching bases. The CDR3 is made up of 15 amino acids. Germline values: CDR1 SGHAT, CDR2 FQNNGV. Trimming left V 2 bases short and J 1 base short, with 9 bases between. In DNA, the CDR3 is TGTGCCAGCAGCTTACAGCTAGCGTCCTACAATGAGCAGTTCTTC. Protein: CASSLQLASYNEQFF.

This clonotype was observed once. This sequence joins TRBV7-9 and TRBJ1-3; 7 bases match TRBD1. The trim removed 7 bases at V and 4 bases at J, leaving 7 bases unmatched. The CDR3 runs 14 residues. Looked up from germline, CDR1 is SEHNR and CDR2 is FQNEAQ (reference sequence). CDR3 DNA sequence: TGTGCCAGCACCCTAACAGGGGTCGGAAACACCATATATTTT. It yields the protein CASTLTGVGNTIYF.